The rows below give T cell receptor beta chains drawn from one sample of a study of identical twins. TCRdb used MiXCR to reprocess the 5' RACE reads, holding one entry per CDR3 protein. The table lists some 790,000 distinct CDR3 sequences, 18% of them singletons. These data were also filed under a second study, of T cells expressing NK-cell markers.

Input material: PBMCs. These receptors originate from a woman between 18 and 29 years old in good health. Both conserved end residues are part of each CDR3. The D gene is left open where the match is weak. Clone size is given for some rows only: seen once, a few or many times, or a class if the clone is expanded.

D,J,length,V,size,DNA,CDR3
-,TRBJ1-1,13,TRBV5-1,-,TGCGCCAGCAGCTTGAGCGCTCTCACTGAAGCTTTCTTT,CASSLSALTEAFF
-,TRBJ2-3,12,TRBV20-1,few,TGCAGTGCCGTAACTAGTTCCGGTACGCAGTATTTT,CSAVTSSGTQYF
-,TRBJ1-2,11,TRBV12-3/TRBV12-4,few,TGTGCCAGCAGCCGGGACGATGGCTACACCTTC,CASSRDDGYTF
TRBD1,TRBJ2-7,16,TRBV11-3,-,TGTGCCAGCAGCCTTCCCGGTCCGGGACAGATCTACGAGCAGTACTTC,CASSLPGPGQIYEQYF
-,TRBJ2-1,15,TRBV20-1,-,TGCAGTGCTAGAGATTCAGGGGTTTCCTACAACGAGCAGTTCTTC,CSARDSGVSYNEQFF
-,TRBJ2-1,15,TRBV9,few,TGTGCCAGCAGCGTAGGCGGGTTCTTGAAAGGAGAGCAGTTCTTC,CASSVGGFLKGEQFF
TRBD2,TRBJ2-7,14,TRBV19,-,TGTGCCAGTAGTACCATAGCGGGACCCTACGAGCAGTACTTC,CASSTIAGPYEQYF
-,TRBJ2-7,17,TRBV7-8,-,TGTGCCAGCAGCATATCCCCGACAGGGAGGTCGACCTACGAGCAGTACTTC,CASSISPTGRSTYEQYF
-,TRBJ2-1,13,TRBV24-1,-,TGTGCCACCAGTGAGGGACGGCTTAATGAGCAGTTCTTC,CATSEGRLNEQFF
TRBD1,TRBJ2-1,16,TRBV5-1,-,TGCGCCAGCAGCTTGGCCCACAGGGGGGAGTACAATGAGCAGTTCTTC,CASSLAHRGEYNEQFF
TRBD2,TRBJ2-1,16,TRBV20-1,many,TGCAGTGCTGGTAGCGGGGGGGCCGGCGGTAGTAATGAGCAGTTCTTC,CSAGSGGAGGSNEQFF
-,TRBJ1-1,12,TRBV18,-,TGTGCCAGCTCACCCTCCGACACTGAAGCTTTCTTT,CASSPSDTEAFF
-,TRBJ1-1,12,TRBV11-2,-,TGTGCCAGCAGAAAGGACGGCACTGAAGCTTTCTTT,CASRKDGTEAFF
-,TRBJ1-2,14,TRBV20-1,-,TGCAGTGCTAGAGCACGGCAGGGGCTCTATGGCTACACCTTC,CSARARQGLYGYTF
-,TRBJ2-7,13,TRBV12-3/TRBV12-4,few,TGTGCCAGCAGTAGGTGGAGCTCCTACGAGCAGTACTTC,CASSRWSSYEQYF
TRBD1,TRBJ2-5,14,TRBV5-4,few,TGTGCCAGCAGCTCCAGGGGGCGCGGAGAGACCCAGTACTTC,CASSSRGRGETQYF
-,TRBJ2-3,17,TRBV27,few,TGTGCCAGCAGTACCTACGGGACTCGACATAGCACAGATACGCAGTATTTT,CASSTYGTRHSTDTQYF
-,TRBJ2-5,13,TRBV12-3/TRBV12-4,few,TGTGCCAGCAGTCCCACTAGAAAAGAGACCCAGTACTTC,CASSPTRKETQYF
-,TRBJ1-1,10,TRBV6-5,-,TGTGCCACCTACTCTTCGGAAGCTTTCTTT,CATYSSEAFF
-,TRBJ2-1,14,TRBV6-2/TRBV6-3,-,TGTGCCAGCAGTTACAGTGGGGTTCAGAATGAGCAGTTCTTC,CASSYSGVQNEQFF
-,TRBJ2-5,14,TRBV12-3/TRBV12-4,-,TGTGCCAGCAGTCTGCGGGGATACCAAGAGACCCAGTACTTC,CASSLRGYQETQYF
-,TRBJ2-3,14,TRBV3-1,-,TGTGCCAGCAGCCAAGCTTCCAAGGCAGATACGCAGTATTTT,CASSQASKADTQYF
-,TRBJ2-7,13,TRBV12-3/TRBV12-4,few,TGTGCCAGCACACCCCCGGGAGTCTACGAGCAGTACTTC,CASTPPGVYEQYF
TRBD2,TRBJ2-3,15,TRBV24-1,-,TGTGCCACCAGTCGGGGACTAGCGGGAGAAGATACGCAGTATTTT,CATSRGLAGEDTQYF
-,TRBJ1-1,14,TRBV5-6,few,TGTGCCAGCAGCCTAAGACGGGCGATAACTGAAGCTTTCTTT,CASSLRRAITEAFF
-,TRBJ1-2,11,TRBV6-5,-,TGTGCCACGGATAGTAGATATGGCTACACCTTC,CATDSRYGYTF
TRBD2,TRBJ2-3,17,TRBV4-3,-,TGCGCCAGCAGCCGAACGGAACAAGCGGGAGAGCCAGATACGCAGTATTTT,CASSRTEQAGEPDTQYF
TRBD2,TRBJ2-3,19,TRBV20-1,-,TGCAGTGCCCTGCGCGGGCGCGGGAGGGTTAAGGGGAGACCAGATACGCAGTATTTT,CSALRGRGRVKGRPDTQYF
-,TRBJ2-3,16,TRBV11-2,-,TGTGCCAGCAGCGCCAGAACCCAGGGGTATGCAGATACGCAGTATTTT,CASSARTQGYADTQYF
TRBD2,TRBJ2-1,15,TRBV15,-,TGTGCCACCAGCGAGCGACTAGCGGGGGTAAATGAGCAGTTCTTC,CATSERLAGVNEQFF
-,TRBJ2-7,13,TRBV12-5,few,TGTGCTAGTGGTTTGGCAGATTCCTACGAGCAGTACTTC,CASGLADSYEQYF
-,TRBJ2-2,18,TRBV11-2,-,-,CASSLDRLAGRTPGSCFF
-,TRBJ2-7,12,TRBV6-1,few,TGTGCCAGCACTAGGCGCACGGACGAGCAGTACTTC,CASTRRTDEQYF
-,TRBJ2-7,12,TRBV6-5,-,TGTGCCAGCAGTATCGCTGGGACAGAGCAGTACTTC,CASSIAGTEQYF
-,TRBJ2-3,15,TRBV4-3,-,TGCGCCAGCAGCCCCCTCGAGGGAGGAGTTCATACGCAGTATTTT,CASSPLEGGVHTQYF
-,TRBJ1-3,13,TRBV12-3/TRBV12-4,few,TGTGCCAGCAGTTTAATCCCTGGAAACACCATATATTTT,CASSLIPGNTIYF
-,TRBJ2-1,16,TRBV6-1,few,TGTGCCAGCCAACCCTGGGCCTCCGTTCAGGACAATGAGCAGTTCTTC,CASQPWASVQDNEQFF
-,TRBJ2-5,12,TRBV20-1,few,TGCAGTGCGACGGACATCCAAGAGACCCAGTACTTC,CSATDIQETQYF
TRBD1,TRBJ1-5,16,TRBV10-3,once,TGTGCCATCAGCGGGACAGGGGGCCGGAGGGATCAGCCCCAGCATTTT,CAISGTGGRRDQPQHF
-,TRBJ2-1,15,TRBV12-3/TRBV12-4,-,TGTGCCAGCTACCCAAGGGGATCCTCCTACAATGAGCAGTTCTTC,CASYPRGSSYNEQFF
-,TRBJ2-6,16,TRBV5-1,-,TGCGCCAGCAGCCCTGGTACGACGGCTGGGGCCAACATCCTGACTTTC,CASSPGTTAGANILTF
TRBD2,TRBJ2-1,15,TRBV5-1,few,TGCGCCAGCAGCTTGGGTTGGGACTACGGCAATGAGCAGTTCTTC,CASSLGWDYGNEQFF
-,TRBJ2-1,17,TRBV7-2,many,TGTGCCAGCAGCTTCTCCCCGTCTGACGCGACCCGGTATGAGCAGTTCTTC,CASSFSPSDATRYEQFF
TRBD1,TRBJ2-7,13,TRBV20-1,-,TGCAGTGCTGCCGGGACAGGGGTGGTCGAGCAGTACTTC,CSAAGTGVVEQYF
-,TRBJ2-5,14,TRBV5-1,-,TGCGCCAGCAGCTCGGCACAGGGCTATGAGACCCAGTACTTC,CASSSAQGYETQYF
TRBD2,TRBJ2-7,14,TRBV3-1,-,TGTGCCAGCAGCCAAGGACTAGCGGTCTACGAGCAGTACTTC,CASSQGLAVYEQYF
TRBD2,TRBJ2-3,16,TRBV7-8,few,TGTGCCAGCAGCTCCACTAGCGGGAGTAGTGCAGATACGCAGTATTTT,CASSSTSGSSADTQYF
-,TRBJ1-1,11,TRBV2,few,TGTGCCAGCAGTAGTGACGTGGAGGCTTTCTTT,CASSSDVEAFF
TRBD2,TRBJ2-1,16,TRBV9,-,TGTGCCAGCAGCCCAACCGGACTAGCGGGGGGCCGGGAGCAGTTCTTC,CASSPTGLAGGREQFF
TRBD2,TRBJ2-5,16,TRBV11-2,few,TGTGCCAGCAGCTTCGGGACTAGCGGGAGTGCGGAGACCCAGTACTTC,CASSFGTSGSAETQYF